This T cell receptor (beta chain) was documented in a study of siplizumab effects on memory and regulatory T cells. TCRdb keeps only in-frame clones here, not all; method: immunoSEQ multiplex PCR. The table records approximately 100,000 clones, about 90% of them present only once. General study results and limits: Tracing alloreactive clones into unstimulated subsets worked for only a minor fraction of them. Naive T cells looked more diverse than memory cells and looked like major alloresponse contributors.

Comments on this clone: Antigen specificity is unknown.

CDR1 SGHTA and CDR2 FQGNSA come from the germline V gene. V lost 5 bases, J lost 0 bases, and 14 bases lay in between. CDR3 length equals 15 residues. The sequence was collected from a human donor in good health. The specimen sequenced was Tregs sorted from blood. The chain combines TRBV7-2 with TRBJ2-7, with D possibly TRBD2 on 6 matching bases. For the CDR3, the DNA is TGTGCCAGCAGCAGGAGGGCGAGTAGCTCCTACGAGCAGTACTTC. This translates into CASSRRASSSYEQYF.